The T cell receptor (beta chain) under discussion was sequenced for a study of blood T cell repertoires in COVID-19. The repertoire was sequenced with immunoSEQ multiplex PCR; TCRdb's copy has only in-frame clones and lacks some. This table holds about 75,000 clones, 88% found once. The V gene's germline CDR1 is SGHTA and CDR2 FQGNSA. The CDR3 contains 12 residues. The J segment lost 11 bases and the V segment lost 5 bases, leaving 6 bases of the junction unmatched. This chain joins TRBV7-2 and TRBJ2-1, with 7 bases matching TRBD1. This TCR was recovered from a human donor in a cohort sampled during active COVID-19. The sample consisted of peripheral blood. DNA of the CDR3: TGTGCCAGCAGCCTCCAGGGGGAGAAGCAGTTCTTC. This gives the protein CASSLQGEKQFF. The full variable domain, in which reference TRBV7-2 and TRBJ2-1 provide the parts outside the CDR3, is GAGVSQSPSNKVTEKGKDVELRCDPISGHTALYWYRQSLGQGLEFLIYFQGNSAPDKSGLPSDRFSAERTGGSVSTLTIQRTQQEDSAVYLCASSLQGEKQFFGPGTRLTVL.